The following is a TCR beta chain sequence with its context. Its specificity is unknown. In the PCR, 60 Vbeta and 13 Jbeta primers were used. Method: immunoSEQ multiplex PCR; TCRdb's copy keeps in-frame clones and lacks some. The table records some 130,000 clones, 60% to 80% of them present only once. This CDR3 region has 13 residues. CDR1 and CDR2 (germline): SGHTA, FQGTGA. J gave up 14 bases and V 5 bases, and 14 bases lay outside the gene matches. The record originates from a study of cytomegalovirus exposure and HLA in healthy donors. Overall study: Roughly 80 million unique TCRs from HLA-typed donors were held in an early data release.

Study-level results: A likely sequencing artifact accounted for one observed cluster of highly shared sequence variants. Later analysis identified a missense DCLRE1C variant that was linked to TCR beta V- and J-gene trimming. The study recorded about 160 TCR beta chains that were cytomegalovirus-associated.

The chain is built from TRBV7-3 and TRBJ1-2; the match to TRBD1 covers 7 bases. Sequenced: PBMCs. This TCR was sampled from a male donor in good health and CMV-seronegative. In DNA form, the CDR3 reads TGTGCCAGCAGCCCCCAGGGGGGCCAGGTGGAGACCTTC. This encodes CASSPQGGQVETF.